The source of this T cell receptor (beta chain) is a study of T cell responses to AZD1222 COVID-19 vaccine. Overall study results and limits: No repertoire was sampled before or during the peak T cell response, only after it. Distributed over spike, vaccine-associated CD4 TCRs predominated at 160-218 and 743-854. White British people made up most donors, females outnumbered males, and clonal diversity was possibly underestimated.

This clone has more than one count but fewer than ten. Its antigen remains unidentified. The table came from immunoSEQ multiplex PCR; TCRdb's copy has only in-frame clones and leaves some out. The data show 150,000 or so clones, with roughly 92% seen just once and roughly 5% held by the top ten. The CDR3 extends over 16 amino acids. The J segment lost 7 bases and the V segment lost 6 bases, leaving 8 bases of the junction unmatched. Germline V lookup: CDR1 PRHDT, CDR2 FYEKMQ (reference sequence). This sequence was found in an adult in good health. The chain has TRBV13 and TRBJ2-2; TRBD2 matches at 13 bases. Sequenced material: peripheral blood, taken on day 0 of AZD1222 vaccination. The CDR3 loop reads CASSLGLAGHDGELFF. The CDR3 DNA is TGTGCCAGCAGTTTGGGACTAGCGGGACACGACGGGGAGCTGTTTTTT. The full variable domain, in which reference TRBV13 and TRBJ2-2 provide the parts outside the CDR3, is AAGVIQSPRHLIKEKRETATLKCYPIPRHDTVYWYQQGPGQDPQFLISFYEKMQSDKGSIPDRFSAQQFSDYHSELNMSSLELGDSALYFCASSLGLAGHDGELFFGEGSRLTVL.